The clone carrying this TCR beta chain was seen many times. TRAV- and TRBV-specific primers were used for first-strand cDNA, which covered alpha and beta chains. TCR amplification used 20 PCR cycles, a constant-region primer and a V-primer adapter. Following isolation, mRNA was amplified via in vitro transcription. MiXCR, run by TCRdb on the reads, gives a single entry per CDR3 protein. The table includes around 99,000 distinct CDR3 sequences, 9.4% detected once. This specimen comes from a study of low-dose radiotherapy and immunotherapy resistance in tumors. Across the whole study: Treatment of Cohort 1 consisted of 0.5 Gy per fraction every 2 weeks, adding up to 6.5 Gy. Patients were given intravenous nivolumab 240 mg every two weeks plus ipilimumab 1 mg/kg every six weeks.

As for time point: before trial treatment. Each patient who was eligible had an advanced solid tumor with no tumor-infiltrating lymphocytes. The V and J ends lost 5 bases and 4 bases respectively, with 11 bases between them. Germline values: CDR1 SGHTA, CDR2 FQGNSA. The CDR3 is 13 residues long. Sequencing was performed on PBMCs, taken before treatment. The receptor's source is a male donor with prostate cancer. The chain has TRBV7-2 and TRBJ1-1; the D is unclear. CDR3 amino acids: CASSRQRITEAFF. In DNA, the CDR3 is TGTGCCAGCAGCCGCCAGAGAATCACTGAAGCTTTCTTT.